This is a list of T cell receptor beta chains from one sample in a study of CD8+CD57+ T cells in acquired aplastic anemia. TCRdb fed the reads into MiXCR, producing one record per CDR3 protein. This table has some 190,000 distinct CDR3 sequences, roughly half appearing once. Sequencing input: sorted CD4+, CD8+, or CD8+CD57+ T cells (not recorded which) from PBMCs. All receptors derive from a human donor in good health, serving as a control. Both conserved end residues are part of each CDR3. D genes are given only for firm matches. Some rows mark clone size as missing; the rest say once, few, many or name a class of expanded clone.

DNA: TGTGCCATCGGTGAGTCGAGTGACACCTTC; CDR3: CAIGESSDTF; size: -; D: -; J: TRBJ1-2; V: TRBV10-3
DNA: TGTGCCAGTAGTATATCCGGGACAGGGAGCACTGAAGCTTTCTTT; CDR3: CASSISGTGSTEAFF; size: -; D: TRBD1; J: TRBJ1-1; V: TRBV19
DNA: TGTGCCAGCAGTTTATATCCCAGCGGGGGGCCGGGCTACTACTTC; CDR3: CASSLYPSGGPGYYF; size: many; D: TRBD2; J: TRBJ2-5; V: TRBV6-6
DNA: TGTGCCAGCAGCCAAGACATGTGGGGTGGCTACACCTTC; CDR3: CASSQDMWGGYTF; size: many; D: -; J: TRBJ1-2; V: TRBV14
DNA: TGTGCCAGTAGTATAGGAGAAGGGACTCGCAATGAGCAGTTCTTC; CDR3: CASSIGEGTRNEQFF; size: many; D: -; J: TRBJ2-1; V: TRBV19
DNA: TGCAGTGCTACCACAGTAGCGGGACTCTACAATGAGCAGTTCTTC; CDR3: CSATTVAGLYNEQFF; size: -; D: TRBD2; J: TRBJ2-1; V: TRBV20-1
DNA: TGCAGTGCTAGCGTTTACAGGACTAGCGGTCCTGGAGACTACGAGCAGTACTTC; CDR3: CSASVYRTSGPGDYEQYF; size: many; D: TRBD2; J: TRBJ2-7; V: TRBV20-1
DNA: TGTGCCAGCAGCCGATCTATTACGCGATCACCCCTCCACTTT; CDR3: CASSRSITRSPLHF; size: -; D: -; J: TRBJ1-6; V: TRBV6-5
DNA: TGCGCCAGCAGCCATCGAGATGTGCTGGGGGGGCCCTCCTACGAGCAGTACTTC; CDR3: CASSHRDVLGGPSYEQYF; size: many; D: -; J: TRBJ2-7; V: TRBV4-1
DNA: TGTGCCAGCAGCCAAGATGCGGGTACAGATTTCACTGAAGCTTTCTTT; CDR3: CASSQDAGTDFTEAFF; size: many; D: -; J: TRBJ1-1; V: TRBV4-2
DNA: TGTGCCAGTAGTATGGTGGCTGGGGCCAACGTCCTGACTTTC; CDR3: CASSMVAGANVLTF; size: many; D: -; J: TRBJ2-6; V: TRBV19
DNA: TGTGCCAGCAGCTTAGGCACGGACACAGATACGCAGTATTTT; CDR3: CASSLGTDTDTQYF; size: few; D: -; J: TRBJ2-3; V: TRBV7-6
DNA: TGTGCCAGCAGTACCCGGGACAGGGGTTTGTCACCCCTCCACTTT; CDR3: CASSTRDRGLSPLHF; size: many; D: TRBD1; J: TRBJ1-6; V: TRBV6-2/TRBV6-3
DNA: TGTGCCAGCAGTTTACGGTGGGTAGAAGGCTACACCTTC; CDR3: CASSLRWVEGYTF; size: -; D: -; J: TRBJ1-2; V: TRBV2
DNA: TGTGCCATCAGTGACTCAATTGTGAACAAGGCTTTCTTT; CDR3: CAISDSIVNKAFF; size: -; D: -; J: TRBJ1-1; V: TRBV10-3
DNA: TGTGCCAGCAGCTTAATGGTGGGGCTGTACGAGCAGTACTTC; CDR3: CASSLMVGLYEQYF; size: many; D: -; J: TRBJ2-7; V: TRBV7-9
DNA: TGTGCCAGCAGGGCCGGGACGCAGAGCTCCTACGAGCAGTACTTC; CDR3: CASRAGTQSSYEQYF; size: -; D: -; J: TRBJ2-7; V: TRBV10-2
DNA: TGTGCCAGCACCTTACTAGCGGGGAGCTACGAGCAGTACTTC; CDR3: CASTLLAGSYEQYF; size: once; D: TRBD2; J: TRBJ2-7; V: TRBV7-6
DNA: TGTGCCATCGCCGGAGGCAACTATGGCTACACCTTC; CDR3: CAIAGGNYGYTF; size: -; D: -; J: TRBJ1-2; V: TRBV10-3
DNA: TGTGCCACCAGCCACTCTTCCGGGACAGGTTCCTACGAGCAGTACTTC; CDR3: CATSHSSGTGSYEQYF; size: -; D: TRBD1; J: TRBJ2-7; V: TRBV15
DNA: TGTGCCACCGCGCCAGCGGGAGACTACGAGCAGTACTTC; CDR3: CATAPAGDYEQYF; size: -; D: TRBD2; J: TRBJ2-7; V: TRBV15
DNA: TGTGCCAGCAGTTTTGGAACCGAGGGCAATCAGCCCCAGCATTTT; CDR3: CASSFGTEGNQPQHF; size: many; D: -; J: TRBJ1-5; V: TRBV28
DNA: TGTGCCATCAGTGGGGGGTTCACAGATACGCAGTATTTT; CDR3: CAISGGFTDTQYF; size: many; D: -; J: TRBJ2-3; V: TRBV10-3
DNA: TGCAGTGCTAGTGCGCCGACTAGCGATCACTACGGGGCCGAGCAGTTCTTC; CDR3: CSASAPTSDHYGAEQFF; size: -; D: TRBD2; J: TRBJ2-1; V: TRBV20-1
DNA: TGTGCCACCAGCAGTCGACGGCACAATCAGCCCCAGCATTTT; CDR3: CATSSRRHNQPQHF; size: -; D: -; J: TRBJ1-5; V: TRBV15
DNA: TGTGCCAGCAGCCCATCAACAGGACCCTACAGTGAGCAGTTCTTC; CDR3: CASSPSTGPYSEQFF; size: once; D: -; J: TRBJ2-1; V: TRBV7-3
DNA: TGTGCCAGCAGTCGGGACAGGGTAGCTTTCTTT; CDR3: CASSRDRVAFF; size: few; D: TRBD1; J: TRBJ1-1; V: TRBV6-5
DNA: TGCGCCAGCAGCCAAGAGAATTTGGCAGGAGGCCAAGAGCAGTACTTC; CDR3: CASSQENLAGGQEQYF; size: -; D: -; J: TRBJ2-7; V: TRBV4-1
DNA: TGTGCCACCAGCAGAGATCTAACGGGACGCAGTAATGAGCAGTTCTTC; CDR3: CATSRDLTGRSNEQFF; size: once; D: -; J: TRBJ2-1; V: TRBV15
DNA: TGTGCCAGCAGCTTAATCTCGGGGGTTAGCTACGAGCAGTACTTC; CDR3: CASSLISGVSYEQYF; size: many; D: -; J: TRBJ2-7; V: TRBV11-2
DNA: TGTGCCAGTAGTATTGGGTCCGATTATTCCCCCCTCCACTTT; CDR3: CASSIGSDYSPLHF; size: -; D: -; J: TRBJ1-6; V: TRBV19
DNA: TGCAGCGTTGGGGGACCGGGGACTAGCGGGAGCACAGATACGCAGTATTTT; CDR3: CSVGGPGTSGSTDTQYF; size: -; D: TRBD2; J: TRBJ2-3; V: TRBV29-1
DNA: TGTGCCATCAGTGACGAGATGAACACTGAAGCTTTCTTT; CDR3: CAISDEMNTEAFF; size: -; D: -; J: TRBJ1-1; V: TRBV10-3
DNA: TGTGCCAGCTCACCCCAACGAGGAGCCCTCTCTGGGGCCAACGTCCTGACTTTC; CDR3: CASSPQRGALSGANVLTF; size: -; D: -; J: TRBJ2-6; V: TRBV14
DNA: TGTGCCAGTAGTATTTTACCCACCACTGAAGCTTTCTTT; CDR3: CASSILPTTEAFF; size: many; D: -; J: TRBJ1-1; V: TRBV19
DNA: TGCAGTGCTAGAGACCGAGAGACCCAGTACTTC; CDR3: CSARDRETQYF; size: many; D: -; J: TRBJ2-5; V: TRBV20-1
DNA: TGCAGTGCACCCGGCCCTATCACCTACGAGCAGTACTTC; CDR3: CSAPGPITYEQYF; size: -; D: -; J: TRBJ2-7; V: TRBV20-1
DNA: TGCAGTGCTAGTGGCGGGGGGGACAATGAGCAGTTCTTC; CDR3: CSASGGGDNEQFF; size: -; D: TRBD2; J: TRBJ2-1; V: TRBV20-1
DNA: TGTGCCAGCAGGACCGGGACAGGGGCACCTGACGAGCAGTACTTC; CDR3: CASRTGTGAPDEQYF; size: -; D: TRBD1; J: TRBJ2-7; V: TRBV28
DNA: TGTGCCAGCAGTGAGTCGGGACAGGGGGCGAATTCACCCCTCCACTTT; CDR3: CASSESGQGANSPLHF; size: -; D: TRBD1; J: TRBJ1-6; V: TRBV25-1
DNA: TGCAGTGCTAGTGCTAGCGGGGGATACGAGCAGTACTTC; CDR3: CSASASGGYEQYF; size: few; D: TRBD2; J: TRBJ2-7; V: TRBV20-1
DNA: TGTGCCAGCAGAGAGGGGTCCGGGACAGGGGCCTACGAGCAGTACTTC; CDR3: CASREGSGTGAYEQYF; size: -; D: TRBD1; J: TRBJ2-7; V: TRBV25-1
DNA: TGTGCCACTACATATCGGCCGAGCTCCTACGAGCAGTACTTC; CDR3: CATTYRPSSYEQYF; size: many; D: -; J: TRBJ2-7; V: TRBV6-2/TRBV6-3
DNA: TGTGCCAGCAGTTCAGCCGGGACAGGGTCCGAGCAGTACTTC; CDR3: CASSSAGTGSEQYF; size: many; D: TRBD1; J: TRBJ2-7; V: TRBV12-3/TRBV12-4
DNA: TGTGCCAGCAGCTCCCGACAGATCTATGGCTACACCTTC; CDR3: CASSSRQIYGYTF; size: many; D: -; J: TRBJ1-2; V: TRBV7-2
DNA: TGCAGCGTTGGTGACGGTTTAGCCAAAAACATTCAGTACTTC; CDR3: CSVGDGLAKNIQYF; size: many; D: -; J: TRBJ2-4; V: TRBV29-1
DNA: TGTGCCAGCAGCTTAGAACTAGCGGTCTACAATGAGCAGTTCTTC; CDR3: CASSLELAVYNEQFF; size: -; D: TRBD2; J: TRBJ2-1; V: TRBV7-8
DNA: TGCAGCTCCGCGGAGAACACTGAAGCTTTCTTT; CDR3: CSSAENTEAFF; size: -; D: -; J: TRBJ1-1; V: TRBV29-1
DNA: TGTGCCAGCAGGGAGACAGGCCCCTATGGCTACACCTTC; CDR3: CASRETGPYGYTF; size: few; D: -; J: TRBJ1-2; V: TRBV2